This T cell receptor beta chain was found in a study of blood T cell repertoires in COVID-19. This clone appeared a single time. Recruits, aged roughly 18 to 90 years, lived in around 24 US areas. Participant-reported clinical history was the basis for cohort assignment. Contact with a PCR-confirmed or clinician-diagnosed COVID-19 case occurred within 2 weeks of entry. In the source study's methods: Reference gene primers were amplified, and this amplification served to estimate nucleated cell counts. The data were produced by immunoSEQ multiplex PCR, yet TCRdb's version contains in-frame clones alone and is incomplete. V and J calls and clone size follow that table, whereas D and trimming were derived from the DNA. The profile shows over 250,000 clones, roughly 85% of them singletons. The length of the CDR3 is 15 residues. Germline-derived CDR1 and CDR2 are SEHNR and FQNEAQ (reference sequence). J gave up 3 bases and V 5 bases, and 5 bases lay outside the gene matches.

The specimen was PBMCs or T cells enriched from blood (not recorded which). The chain couples TRBV7-9 to TRBJ2-1; 9 bases map to TRBD2. The receptor comes from a man aged 35 to 55 who had been exposed to COVID-19. The CDR3 nucleotides read TGTGCCAGCAGCCTAGTGACTAGCGGCTACAATGAGCAGTTCTTC. Protein sequence: CASSLVTSGYNEQFF.